What follows are 3 T cell receptor beta chains derived from one specimen sequenced in a study of technical replicates of blood from a few donors. Profiling relied on immunoSEQ multiplex PCR, and the TCRdb table lists in-frame clones only, not all of them. The table lists about 61,000 clones, roughly 97% of them singletons. Sequenced input: T cells isolated from PBMCs. Every receptor here comes from a human donor in good health.

V is TRBV27 and J is TRBJ2-1; TRBD2 might be the D (7 bases). The CDR3 covers 15 residues. Trimming pared 4 bases from V and 7 bases from J, leaving 17 bases between. The germline V gene encodes CDR1 MNHEY and CDR2 SMNVEV (reference sequence). The CDR3 spells CASSWGGLSRNEQFF. CDR3 DNA: TGTGCCAGCAGTTGGGGGGGGCTGTCCAGGAATGAGCAGTTCTTC.

V and J are TRBV5-1 and TRBJ2-7, with TRBD1 identical over 8 bases. The CDR3 has 15 residues. The junction had 6 bases not matched to a gene; V was cut back by 2 bases and J by 2 bases. Looked up from germline, CDR1 is SGHRS and CDR2 is YFSETQ. The CDR3 loop is CASSFRDRGTYEQYF. The CDR3 coding sequence is TGCGCCAGCAGCTTCCGTGACAGGGGCACCTACGAGCAGTACTTC.

The chain has TRBV27 and TRBJ2-7; TRBD1 is a possible D gene (6 bases). CDR1 MNHEY and CDR2 SMNVEV come from the germline V gene (reference sequence). This CDR3 has 13 residues. The V gene lost 4 bases and the J gene lost 3 bases, with 10 bases spanning the gap. CDR3 sequence (DNA): TGTGCCAGCAGTTCCACAGGGATCTACGAGCAGTACTTC. This sequence encodes CASSSTGIYEQYF.